This T cell receptor beta chain was sequenced for a study of long-term antiretroviral therapy in people with HIV. General study findings and limits: Repertoires looked antigen-experienced, with only a slight naive shift after ART. Before ART, certain clones expanded, and these dominated the repertoire at all time points. Older ART regimens were possibly in use when the blood was collected between about 2003 and 2017.

Runs used v3.0 of the immunoSEQ assay and were done at survey level. The method was immunoSEQ multiplex PCR; TCRdb's version includes in-frame clones alone and lacks a portion of them. The table records fewer than 40,000 clones, roughly 90% of them present only once. The V gene's germline CDR1 is LGHNA and CDR2 YNFKEQ. V lost 0 bases to trimming and J lost 0 bases; unmatched junction nucleotides: 1. The CDR3 spans 17 residues. Per individual, the PBMC samples numbered at least one pre-ART and at least two post-ART. In the case of this clone: Its antigen is as yet unknown.

This chain connects TRBV4-2 to TRBJ2-5, with TRBD2 matching over 13 bases. This clonotype originated in a woman aged 45-65 years with HIV. This material consisted of unsorted PBMCs, taken 1.2 years after starting antiretroviral therapy. Here the CDR3 reads CASSQEGTSGDQETQYF. The DNA of the CDR3 is TGTGCCAGCAGCCAAGAAGGGACTAGCGGGGACCAAGAGACCCAGTACTTC.